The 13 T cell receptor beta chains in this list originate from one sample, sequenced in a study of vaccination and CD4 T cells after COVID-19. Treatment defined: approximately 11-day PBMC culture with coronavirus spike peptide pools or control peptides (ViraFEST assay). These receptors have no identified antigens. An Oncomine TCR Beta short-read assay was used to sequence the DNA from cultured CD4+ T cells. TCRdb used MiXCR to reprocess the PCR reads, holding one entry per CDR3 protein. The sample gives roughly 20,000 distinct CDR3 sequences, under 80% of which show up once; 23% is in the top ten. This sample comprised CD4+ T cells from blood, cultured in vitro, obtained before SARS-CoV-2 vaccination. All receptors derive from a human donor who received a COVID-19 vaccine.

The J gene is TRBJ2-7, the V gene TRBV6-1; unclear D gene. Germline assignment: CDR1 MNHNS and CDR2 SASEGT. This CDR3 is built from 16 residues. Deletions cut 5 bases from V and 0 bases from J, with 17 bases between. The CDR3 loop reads CASSLSNPQNSYEQYF. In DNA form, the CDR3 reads TGTGCCAGCAGTCTGTCCAACCCGCAGAACTCCTACGAGCAGTACTTC.

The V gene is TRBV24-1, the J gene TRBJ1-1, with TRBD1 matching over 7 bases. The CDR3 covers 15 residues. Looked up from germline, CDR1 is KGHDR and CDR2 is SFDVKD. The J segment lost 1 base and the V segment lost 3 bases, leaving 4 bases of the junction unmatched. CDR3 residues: CATSDARTGNTEAFF. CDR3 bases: TGTGCCACCAGTGATGCGCGGACAGGGAACACTGAAGCTTTCTTT.

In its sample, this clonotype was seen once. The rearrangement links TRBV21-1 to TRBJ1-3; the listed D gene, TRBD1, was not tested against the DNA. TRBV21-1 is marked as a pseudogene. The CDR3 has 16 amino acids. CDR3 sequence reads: CASSKGPGAPGNTIYF. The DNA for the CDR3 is TGTGCCAGCAGCAAAGGGCCGGGGGCGCCGGGAAACACCATATATTTT.

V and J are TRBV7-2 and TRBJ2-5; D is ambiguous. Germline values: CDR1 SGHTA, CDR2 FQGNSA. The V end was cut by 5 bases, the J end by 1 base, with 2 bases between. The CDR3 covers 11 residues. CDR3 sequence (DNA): TGTGCCAGCAGCCCCCAAGAGACCCAGTACTTC. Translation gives CASSPQETQYF.

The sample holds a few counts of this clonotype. The CDR3 sequence: CSARDSMGQGSDTQYF. CDR3 coding DNA: TGCAGTGCTAGAGATTCTATGGGACAGGGGTCAGATACGCAGTATTTT. This chain uses TRBV20-1 with TRBJ2-3; TRBD1 aligns across 10 bases. Per germline, CDR1 DFQATT and CDR2 SNEGSKA (reference sequence). The CDR3 has 16 amino acids. Unmatched junction bases numbered 7, after V lost 0 bases and J lost 4 bases.

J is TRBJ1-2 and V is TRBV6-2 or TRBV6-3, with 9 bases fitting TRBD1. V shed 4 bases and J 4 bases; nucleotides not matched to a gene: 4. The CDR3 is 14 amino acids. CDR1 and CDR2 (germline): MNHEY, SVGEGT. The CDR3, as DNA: TGTGCCAGCAGTTGGGACAGGGACCTCTATGGCTACACCTTC. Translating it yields CASSWDRDLYGYTF.

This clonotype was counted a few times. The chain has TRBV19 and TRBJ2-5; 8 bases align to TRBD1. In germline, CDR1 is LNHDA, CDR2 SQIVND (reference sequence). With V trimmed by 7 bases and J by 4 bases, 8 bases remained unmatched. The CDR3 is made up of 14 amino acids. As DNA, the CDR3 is TGTGCCAGTAACCAGGGGGCGAGTCGAGAGACCCAGTACTTC. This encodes CASNQGASRETQYF.

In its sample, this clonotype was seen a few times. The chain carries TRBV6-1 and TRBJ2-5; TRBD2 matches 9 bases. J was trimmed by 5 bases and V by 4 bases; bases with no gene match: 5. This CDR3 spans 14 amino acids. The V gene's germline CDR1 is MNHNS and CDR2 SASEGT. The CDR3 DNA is TGTGCCAGCAGTGTGGGACTAGCAGGGGAGACCCAGTACTTC. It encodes CASSVGLAGETQYF.

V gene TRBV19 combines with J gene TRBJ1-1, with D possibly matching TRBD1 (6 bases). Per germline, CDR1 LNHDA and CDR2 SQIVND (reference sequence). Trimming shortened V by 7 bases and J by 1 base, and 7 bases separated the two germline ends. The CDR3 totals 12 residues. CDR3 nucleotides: TGTGCCAGTATGGGACAGAACACTGAAGCTTTCTTT. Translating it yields CASMGQNTEAFF.

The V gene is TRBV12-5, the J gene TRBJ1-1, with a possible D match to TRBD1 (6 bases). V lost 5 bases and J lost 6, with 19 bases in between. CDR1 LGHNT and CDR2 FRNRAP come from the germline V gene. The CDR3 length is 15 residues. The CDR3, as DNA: TGTGCTAGTGGTCCCCGCGGGGGCAGGGAGCCTGAAGCTTTCTTT. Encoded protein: CASGPRGGREPEAFF.

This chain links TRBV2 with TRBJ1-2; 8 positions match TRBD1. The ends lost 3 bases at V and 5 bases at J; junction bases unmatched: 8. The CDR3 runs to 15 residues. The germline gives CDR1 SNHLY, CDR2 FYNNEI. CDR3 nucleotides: TGTGCCAGCAGTGATGGACAGGGAGTTAGTTATGGCTACACCTTC. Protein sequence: CASSDGQGVSYGYTF.

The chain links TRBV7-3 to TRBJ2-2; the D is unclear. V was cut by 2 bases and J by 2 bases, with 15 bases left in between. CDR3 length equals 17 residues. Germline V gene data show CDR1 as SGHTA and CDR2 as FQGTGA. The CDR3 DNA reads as TGTGCCAGCAGCTTAGCCCCGAGCCGGTATAACACCGGGGAGCTGTTTTTT. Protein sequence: CASSLAPSRYNTGELFF.

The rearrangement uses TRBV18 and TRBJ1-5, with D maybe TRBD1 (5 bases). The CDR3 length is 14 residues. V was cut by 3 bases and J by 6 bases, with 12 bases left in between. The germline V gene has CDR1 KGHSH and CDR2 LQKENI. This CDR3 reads CASSPYWGSQPQHF. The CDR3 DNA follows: TGTGCCAGCTCACCGTACTGGGGGAGTCAGCCCCAGCATTTT.